The rows below give T cell receptor beta chains drawn from one sample of a study of T cells in Graves' hyperthyroidism and ophthalmopathy. A single record per CDR3 protein comes from TCRdb applying MiXCR to the multiplex PCR reads. The data contain roughly 300,000 distinct CDR3 sequences, more than 11% of them singletons. Specimen: blood. Receptors were obtained from a woman aged 30 to 39 with Graves' hyperthyroidism. CDR3s include the opening cysteine and the closing phenylalanine or tryptophan. D genes are given only for firm matches. Only part of the rows carry a size: once, few, many, or a class if the clone is expanded.

D gene | clone size | J gene | V gene | CDR3 DNA | CDR3 protein
TRBD2 | few | TRBJ2-1 | TRBV2 | TGTGCCAGCAGGTGGGCGGCGGGAGGGCCAGGTGATAATGAGCAGTTCTTC | CASRWAAGGPGDNEQFF
- | many | TRBJ1-4 | TRBV7-9 | TGTGCCAGCAGCTTACGGCTGGGAGGGACAACTAATGAAAAACTGTTTTTT | CASSLRLGGTTNEKLFF
TRBD1 | many | TRBJ1-4 | TRBV6-1 | TGTGCCAGCAACAGGGGGCGGGAAAAACTGTTTTTT | CASNRGREKLFF
TRBD1 | - | TRBJ2-1 | TRBV10-3 | TGTGCCATCAGTGAGTCGGACGGGGACAGGGGGACCTACAATGAGCAGTTCTTC | CAISESDGDRGTYNEQFF
TRBD1 | - | TRBJ2-7 | TRBV7-9 | TGTGCCAGCAGCTTAGGGACAGGGGGAACCTACGAGCAGTACTTC | CASSLGTGGTYEQYF
TRBD2 | - | TRBJ2-5 | TRBV20-1 | TGCAGTGGCTCCGGGACTAGCGGGAGAGGGGGGCAAGAGACCCAGTACTTC | CSGSGTSGRGGQETQYF
TRBD2 | - | TRBJ2-2 | TRBV9 | TGTGCCAGCAGCCCGAGCGGGAGTGGATGGGAGCTGTTTTTT | CASSPSGSGWELFF
- | - | TRBJ2-7 | TRBV12-3/TRBV12-4 | TGTGCCAGCAGATGGACTAGGACAGACGAGCAGTACTTC | CASRWTRTDEQYF
- | many | TRBJ2-5 | TRBV28 | TGTGCCAGCAGCGACGGGGACCTTCGGGTGGAGACCCAGTACTTC | CASSDGDLRVETQYF
- | few | TRBJ1-2 | TRBV5-5 | TGTGCCAGCAGCTCCAACAATTTCGGCTATGGCTACACCTTC | CASSSNNFGYGYTF
- | - | TRBJ1-6 | TRBV6-1 | TGTGCCAGCAGTCCGGGACTCATTAATTCACCCCTCCACTTT | CASSPGLINSPLHF
- | - | TRBJ2-4 | TRBV7-7 | TGTGCTAGCAGCTTAAGTCGGGGAAACATTCAGTACTTC | CASSLSRGNIQYF
TRBD1 | few | TRBJ2-3 | TRBV19 | TGTGCCAGTAGTATTAACGGACAGGGAGGTGCAGATACGCAGTATTTT | CASSINGQGGADTQYF
- | - | TRBJ2-5 | TRBV7-9 | TGTGCCAGCAGCTTTCGGCAGGTTAAGGGGGAGACCCAGTACTTC | CASSFRQVKGETQYF
- | - | TRBJ2-5 | TRBV29-1 | TGCAGCGTTGATGGACCGGAGGGGGAGACCCAGTACTTC | CSVDGPEGETQYF
- | - | TRBJ1-3 | TRBV29-1 | TGCAGCGTGAACCATGGCTCTGGAAACACCATATATTTT | CSVNHGSGNTIYF
TRBD1 | many | TRBJ2-3 | TRBV5-1 | TGCGCCAGCAGCTTTGGGACCGGGACAGGGATAACAGATACGCAGTATTTT | CASSFGTGTGITDTQYF
- | few | TRBJ2-1 | TRBV20-1 | TGCAGTGCTAGTGCCAGGGCCGGCAACAATGAGCAGTTCTTC | CSASARAGNNEQFF
- | - | TRBJ2-7 | TRBV6-1 | TGTGCCAGCAGTTTCCAACAGGGAGGCGAGCAGTACTTC | CASSFQQGGEQYF
- | few | TRBJ2-3 | TRBV2 | TGTGCCAGCAGTGGGGATATGAGCACAGATACGCAGTATTTT | CASSGDMSTDTQYF
TRBD1 | - | TRBJ1-5 | TRBV19 | TGTGCCAGTAGTATACTACAGGGGGGCCCCTTCGGACAGCCCCAGCATTTT | CASSILQGGPFGQPQHF
TRBD2 | few | TRBJ2-7 | TRBV7-6 | TGTGCCAGCAGCATAGCGGGAGATAATTACGAGCAGTACTTC | CASSIAGDNYEQYF
- | many | TRBJ2-1 | TRBV2 | TGTGCCAGGAGAGGACGGAGCAATGAGCAGTTCTTC | CARRGRSNEQFF
TRBD1 | few | TRBJ2-3 | TRBV29-1 | TGCAGCGTGGGGAGCTTAGGACAGGGGGTAGGAGATACGCAGTATTTT | CSVGSLGQGVGDTQYF
TRBD1 | many | TRBJ2-7 | TRBV11-3 | TGTGCCAGCAGCTCGCCGGGGCCAACGGGACAGGAGAACTACGAGCAGTACTTC | CASSSPGPTGQENYEQYF
TRBD2 | many | TRBJ2-2 | TRBV24-1 | TGTGCCACCAGTGACCCCTCTAGCGGGAGTTTCGGGGAGCTGTTTTTT | CATSDPSSGSFGELFF
TRBD1 | few | TRBJ2-7 | TRBV9 | TGTGCCAGCAGCCCAGAGACAGGGGCCTACGAGCAGTACTTC | CASSPETGAYEQYF
- | - | TRBJ2-5 | TRBV20-1 | TGCAGTGCTAGAGGAGGGGCCTCACGTCAAGAGACCCAGTACTTC | CSARGGASRQETQYF
- | many | TRBJ2-5 | TRBV3-1 | TGTGCCAGCAGCCAAGATCGGGAGAGGGACCATTACTTC | CASSQDRERDHYF
- | many | TRBJ1-5 | TRBV27 | TGTGCCAACAAGGGGGTTGTCGGTGGCCATCAGCCCCAGCATTTT | CANKGVVGGHQPQHF
- | few | TRBJ2-4 | TRBV19 | TGTGCCAGTAGTATAAACCCGGAGAGGAACATTCAGTACTTC | CASSINPERNIQYF
- | few | TRBJ1-1 | TRBV10-3 | TGTGCCATCAGTGAGTCACACCCGAACACTGAAGCTTTCTTT | CAISESHPNTEAFF
TRBD1 | many | TRBJ1-4 | TRBV7-2 | TGTGCCAGCAGCTTAGTCAGGGGGGATGAAAAACTGTTTTTT | CASSLVRGDEKLFF
TRBD1 | - | TRBJ1-3 | TRBV3-1 | TGTGCCAGCAGCCAAGACCTCAGGGGGCTCAGAAACACCATATATTTT | CASSQDLRGLRNTIYF
- | few | TRBJ2-5 | TRBV3-1 | TGTGCCAGCAGCCAAGCCCAGGGCCCTTTCCCAGAGACCCAGTACTTC | CASSQAQGPFPETQYF
- | - | TRBJ1-5 | TRBV7-2 | TGTGCCAGCAGCCCCGAGGGGTTGGGGTTCGCTAGCAATCAGCCCCAGCATTTT | CASSPEGLGFASNQPQHF
- | many | TRBJ2-3 | TRBV7-2 | TGTGCCAGCAGCCTTCAAGGAATCCGGGACCACACAGATACGCAGTATTTT | CASSLQGIRDHTDTQYF
- | many | TRBJ2-7 | TRBV11-2 | TGTGCCAGCAGCTTAGTCAGGAGACCGTACGAGCAGTACTTC | CASSLVRRPYEQYF
TRBD2 | many | TRBJ2-1 | TRBV10-3 | TGTGCCATCAGTGAGACTAGCGGGAGGGGAAGCTCCTACAATGAGCAGTTCTTC | CAISETSGRGSSYNEQFF
TRBD2 | - | TRBJ2-5 | TRBV7-9 | TGTGCCAGCACGACTAGCGGGAGTAAGGTGGAGACCCAGTACTTC | CASTTSGSKVETQYF
- | - | TRBJ2-5 | TRBV12-3/TRBV12-4 | TGTGCCAGCAGTTCATCGACAGGCTACCAAGAGACCCAGTACTTC | CASSSSTGYQETQYF
- | many | TRBJ1-2 | TRBV7-9 | TGTGCCAGCAGCTTACGGGGGGCGGTTGGCTACACCTTC | CASSLRGAVGYTF
TRBD2 | many | TRBJ2-5 | TRBV28 | TGTGCCAGCAGTTTCATGACTAGCGGGCAAGAGACCCAGTACTTC | CASSFMTSGQETQYF
TRBD1 | - | TRBJ2-2 | TRBV27 | TGTGCCAGCAGTTCCGCAACCTCGACAGGGCCATTCACCGGGGAGCTGTTTTTT | CASSSATSTGPFTGELFF
- | many | TRBJ1-5 | TRBV2 | TGTGCCAGCGAACGGGCTGTTAGCAATCAGCCCCAGCATTTT | CASERAVSNQPQHF
- | - | TRBJ1-4 | TRBV7-2 | TGTGCCAGCAGCAAATGGACATCAACTAATGAAAAACTGTTTTTT | CASSKWTSTNEKLFF
TRBD1 | - | TRBJ2-7 | TRBV5-6 | TGTGCCAGCAGCAAGGGACAGCCCTTAGATGACGAGCAGTACTTC | CASSKGQPLDDEQYF
- | - | TRBJ1-5 | TRBV10-3 | TGTGCCATCAGATCCGGACAGATTGAGCCCCAGCATTTT | CAIRSGQIEPQHF
TRBD2 | many | TRBJ2-1 | TRBV12-3/TRBV12-4 | TGTGCCAGCAGCACCAGCGGGAGAGAGGAATACAATGAGCAGTTCTTC | CASSTSGREEYNEQFF
- | once | TRBJ2-7 | TRBV15 | TGTGCCACCAGCAGAGATCGGGGGCCCAACTCCTACGAGCAGTACTTC | CATSRDRGPNSYEQYF
TRBD2 | few | TRBJ2-7 | TRBV9 | TGTGCCAGCAGCCCCGAGGGAGGGGCCCTCTACGAGCAGTACTTC | CASSPEGGALYEQYF
TRBD2 | - | TRBJ2-5 | TRBV7-8 | TGTGCCAGCAGCTCTCAAGGCCGACTAGCTGCCCAGTACTTC | CASSSQGRLAAQYF
TRBD2 | once | TRBJ2-1 | TRBV7-9 | TGTGCCAGCGAGGTAGCGGGTCGAAACAATGAGCAGTTCTTC | CASEVAGRNNEQFF
- | many | TRBJ2-7 | TRBV7-2 | TGTGCCAGCAGCTTCCCAGGGGCGGCCTACGAGCAGTACTTC | CASSFPGAAYEQYF
- | - | TRBJ1-5 | TRBV19 | TGTGCCAGTACCCACGGGGGGGGCTCAAATCAGCCCCAGCATTTT | CASTHGGGSNQPQHF
- | many | TRBJ2-1 | TRBV24-1 | TGTGCCACCAGTGAGCCCGGCCAGGCGGGTGAGCAGTTCTTC | CATSEPGQAGEQFF
- | many | TRBJ1-2 | TRBV30 | TGTGCCGAGGGGGGAACCGGCTACACCTTC | CAEGGTGYTF
- | - | TRBJ1-2 | TRBV5-1 | TGCGCCAGCAGCTCCCCCGGGACGTATGGCTACACCTTC | CASSSPGTYGYTF
- | many | TRBJ1-4 | TRBV28 | TGTGCCAGCAGTTTAGAGGGAACTAATGAAAAACTGTTTTTT | CASSLEGTNEKLFF
- | many | TRBJ2-7 | TRBV5-6 | TGTGCCAGCAGCTTGGAACCCTACGAGCAGTACTTC | CASSLEPYEQYF